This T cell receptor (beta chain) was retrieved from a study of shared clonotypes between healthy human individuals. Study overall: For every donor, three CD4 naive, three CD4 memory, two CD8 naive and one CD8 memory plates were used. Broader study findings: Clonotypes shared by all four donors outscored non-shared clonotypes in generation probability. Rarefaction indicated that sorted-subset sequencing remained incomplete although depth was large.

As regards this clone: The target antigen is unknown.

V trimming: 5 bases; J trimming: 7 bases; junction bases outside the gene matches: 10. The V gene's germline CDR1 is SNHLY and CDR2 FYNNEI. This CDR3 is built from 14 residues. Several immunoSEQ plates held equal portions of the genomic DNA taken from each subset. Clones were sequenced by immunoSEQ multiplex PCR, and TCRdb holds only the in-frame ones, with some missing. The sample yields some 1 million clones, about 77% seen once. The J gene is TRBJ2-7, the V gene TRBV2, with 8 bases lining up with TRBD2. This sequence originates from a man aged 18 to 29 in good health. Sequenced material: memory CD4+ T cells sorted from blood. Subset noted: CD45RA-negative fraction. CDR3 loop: CASSTFLAGIEQYF. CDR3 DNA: TGTGCCAGCAGTACCTTCCTAGCGGGTATTGAGCAGTACTTC.